This T cell receptor (beta chain) was retrieved from a study of blood T cell repertoires in COVID-19. Study at large: Spain, Italy and the United States supplied samples that represented acute and convalescent COVID-19. T cells, B-cell-depleted T cells, or PBMCs supplied cDNA or gDNA.

The CDR3 contains 15 residues. The V end was cut by 2 bases, the J end by 2 bases, with 11 bases between. The germline V gene has CDR1 SGHRS and CDR2 YFSETQ. Produced via immunoSEQ multiplex PCR; TCRdb's table is partial and in-frame only. The data contain about 180,000 clones, roughly nine tenths of them singletons. Sequenced sample: peripheral blood. This TCR came from a man younger than 35 who had recovered from COVID-19. The chain couples TRBV5-1 to TRBJ1-5; D remains ambiguous. This CDR3 reads CASSLKGGGNQPQHF. DNA of the CDR3: TGCGCCAGCAGCTTAAAGGGAGGCGGCAATCAGCCCCAGCATTTT.